This paragraph covers one TCR beta chain sequence. This sample was taken from a study of blood T cell repertoires in COVID-19. On the study more broadly: Sources were T cells, B-cell-depleted T cells, or PBMCs; the material itself was cDNA or gDNA.

CDR1 is SEHNR, CDR2 FQNEAQ, per germline (reference sequence). The ends lost 0 bases at V and 3 bases at J; junction bases unmatched: 6. The CDR3 covers 16 residues. The data were produced by immunoSEQ multiplex PCR, yet TCRdb's version contains in-frame clones alone and is incomplete. This table holds about 90,000 clones, 75% to 85% found once. V usage is TRBV7-9 and J usage is TRBJ2-7; TRBD1 agrees at 9 bases. This sequence was found in a woman aged 70-85 years with acute or convalescent COVID-19. The sample taken for sequencing was peripheral blood. The CDR3 nucleotides are TGTGCCAGCAGCTTAGCCGGACAGGGGTTGAGCTACGAGCAGTACTTC. This sequence encodes CASSLAGQGLSYEQYF.